This TCR beta chain came from a study of graft-versus-host responses after intestinal transplantation. Study-wide background: The study gave all recipients anti-thymocyte globulin induction, then tacrolimus and steroids for 2 to 3 years.

Whole-study results and caveats: Ileal or blood samples showed some GvH clones first, and such clones were also found in recipient marrow. High graft-versus-host to host-versus-graft clonal ratios were seen in allografts of patients with graft-donor T cell macrochimerism.

With respect to this clone: Its antigen is not known.

Produced via immunoSEQ multiplex PCR; TCRdb's table is partial and in-frame only. Here the sample spans tens of thousands of clones, 91% being singletons. Germline CDR1 and CDR2: SGHRS and YFSETQ. Trimming at V came to 1 base and at J to 0 bases, leaving 2 bases not matched to a gene. The CDR3 runs 16 residues. Material: unstimulated CD4+ T cells sorted from spleen or lymph node cells, obtained before intestinal transplant. The genes are TRBV5-1 and TRBJ2-2; the match to TRBD1 covers 8 bases. The clonotype was recovered from a human donor who received an intestinal transplant. The CDR3 here is CASSLTGGANTGELFF. The CDR3, as DNA: TGCGCCAGCAGCTTGACAGGGGGAGCGAACACCGGGGAGCTGTTTTTT.